Sequencing of this TCR beta chain was carried out in a study of chemoradiotherapy in HPV16-positive cancers. Deletions cut 1 base from V and 0 bases from J, with 11 bases between. The CDR3 consists of 16 residues. The germline V gene encodes CDR1 SGHDT and CDR2 YYEEEE. Profiled with immunoSEQ multiplex PCR; TCRdb holds only in-frame clones, not every one. The table shows approximately 8,300 clones, with roughly 84% occurring only once. This receptor was identified in a human donor with HPV-associated anogenital cancer. The source was tumor tissue, collected from a patient who underwent chemoradiotherapy. The chain is built from TRBV5-6 and TRBJ1-5; D is possibly TRBD1 (5 bases). The chain's CDR3 is CASSLRGAYSNQPQHF. CDR3 DNA sequence: TGTGCCAGCAGCTTGAGAGGGGCGTATAGCAATCAGCCCCAGCATTTT.